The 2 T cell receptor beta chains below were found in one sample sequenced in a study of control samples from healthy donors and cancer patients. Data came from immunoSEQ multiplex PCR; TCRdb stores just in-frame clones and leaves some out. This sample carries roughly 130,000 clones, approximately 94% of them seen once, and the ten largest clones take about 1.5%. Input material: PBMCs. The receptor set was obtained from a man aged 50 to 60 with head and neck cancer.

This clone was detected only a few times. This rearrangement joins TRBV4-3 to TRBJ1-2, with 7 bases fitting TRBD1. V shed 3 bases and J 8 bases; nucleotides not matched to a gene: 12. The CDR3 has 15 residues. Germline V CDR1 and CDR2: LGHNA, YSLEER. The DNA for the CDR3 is TGCGCCAGCAGCCAGACCGAGGGGGCACTATGGGGCTACACCTTC. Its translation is CASSQTEGALWGYTF.

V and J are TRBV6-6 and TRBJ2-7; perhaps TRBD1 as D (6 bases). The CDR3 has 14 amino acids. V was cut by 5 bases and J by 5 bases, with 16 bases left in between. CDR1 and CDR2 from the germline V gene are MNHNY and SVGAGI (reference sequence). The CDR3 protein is CASSQDPDRNEQYF. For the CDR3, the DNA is TGTGCCAGCAGTCAAGACCCCGACAGGAACGAGCAGTACTTC.